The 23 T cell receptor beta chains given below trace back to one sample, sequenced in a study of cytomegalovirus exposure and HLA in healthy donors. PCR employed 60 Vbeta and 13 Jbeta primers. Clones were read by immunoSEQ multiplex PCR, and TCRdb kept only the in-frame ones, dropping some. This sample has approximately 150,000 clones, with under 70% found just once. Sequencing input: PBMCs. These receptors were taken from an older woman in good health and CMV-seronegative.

CDR3 sequence reads: CASSFGTSGRASSGETQYF. In DNA form, the CDR3 reads TGTGCCAGCAGCTTCGGGACTAGCGGGAGGGCGAGTTCGGGAGAGACCCAGTACTTC. The chain recombines TRBV9 with TRBJ2-5, with 16 bases that match TRBD2. Trimming at V came to 4 bases and at J to 4 bases, leaving 13 bases not matched to a gene. In germline, CDR1 is SGDLS, CDR2 YYNGEE. This CDR3 is built from 19 residues.

The CDR3 region is CASSSPGQGAEAFF. The CDR3 DNA reads as TGCGCCAGCAGCTCACCGGGACAGGGGGCTGAAGCTTTCTTT. The chain employs TRBV5-1 and TRBJ1-1, with TRBD1 matching over 11 bases. Germline CDR1 is SGHRS and CDR2 is YFSETQ. The ends lost 3 bases at V and 6 bases at J; junction bases unmatched: 4. The CDR3 is 14 residues long.

The CDR3 is CASSRGLASYNEQFF. The CDR3 coding sequence is TGTGCCAGCAGCCGGGGACTAGCTTCGTACAATGAGCAGTTCTTC. This sequence joins TRBV6-4 and TRBJ2-1; the match to TRBD2 covers 9 bases. The germline V gene has CDR1 MRHNA and CDR2 SNTAGT. Trimming cost V 6 bases and J 4 bases; bases outside gene matches: 7. The CDR3 has 15 amino acids.

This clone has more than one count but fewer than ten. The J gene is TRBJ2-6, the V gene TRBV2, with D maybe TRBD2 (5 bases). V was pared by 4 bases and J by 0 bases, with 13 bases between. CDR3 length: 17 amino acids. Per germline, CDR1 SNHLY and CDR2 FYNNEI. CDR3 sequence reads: CASSGGLFSSGANVLTF. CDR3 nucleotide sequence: TGTGCCAGCAGTGGAGGGTTATTCTCCTCTGGGGCCAACGTCCTGACTTTC.

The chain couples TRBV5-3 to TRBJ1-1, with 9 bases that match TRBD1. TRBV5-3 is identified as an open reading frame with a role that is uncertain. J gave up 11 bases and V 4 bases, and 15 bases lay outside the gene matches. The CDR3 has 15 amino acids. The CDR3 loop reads CARSPTYYTGGDAFF. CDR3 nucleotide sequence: TGTGCCAGAAGCCCGACCTATTACACAGGGGGCGACGCTTTCTTT.

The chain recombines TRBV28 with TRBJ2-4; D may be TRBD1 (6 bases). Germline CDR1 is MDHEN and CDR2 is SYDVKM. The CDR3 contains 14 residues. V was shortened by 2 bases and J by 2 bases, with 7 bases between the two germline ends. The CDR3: CASSLQGTKNIQYF. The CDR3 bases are TGTGCCAGCAGTTTACAGGGGACCAAAAACATTCAGTACTTC. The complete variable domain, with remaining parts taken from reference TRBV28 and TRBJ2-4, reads DVKVTQSSRYLVKRTGEKVFLECVQDMDHENMFWYRQDPGLGLRLIYFSYDVKMKEKGDIPEGYSVSREKKERFSLILESASTNQTSMYLCASSLQGTKNIQYFGAGTRLSVL.

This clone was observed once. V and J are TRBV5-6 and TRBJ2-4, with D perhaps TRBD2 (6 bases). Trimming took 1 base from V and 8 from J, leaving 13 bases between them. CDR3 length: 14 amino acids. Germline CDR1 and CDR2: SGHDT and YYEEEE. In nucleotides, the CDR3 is TGTGCCAGCAGCTTGTCCGGGCCGGGGGACATTCAGTACTTC. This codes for CASSLSGPGDIQYF.

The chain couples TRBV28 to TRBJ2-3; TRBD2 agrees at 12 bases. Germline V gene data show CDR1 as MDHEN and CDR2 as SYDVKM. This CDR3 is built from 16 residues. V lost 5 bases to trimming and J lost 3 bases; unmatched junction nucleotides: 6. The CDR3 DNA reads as TGTGCCAGCAGTCACAGGACTAGCGGGATTACAGATACGCAGTATTTT. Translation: CASSHRTSGITDTQYF.

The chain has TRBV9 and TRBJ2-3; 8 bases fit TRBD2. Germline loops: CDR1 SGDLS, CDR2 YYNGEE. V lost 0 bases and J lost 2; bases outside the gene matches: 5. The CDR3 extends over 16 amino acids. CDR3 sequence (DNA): TGTGCCAGCAGCGTAGGGGCGGGGGGATTCACAGATACGCAGTATTTT. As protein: CASSVGAGGFTDTQYF.

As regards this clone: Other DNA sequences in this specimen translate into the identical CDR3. The CDR3 coding sequence is TGTGCCAGCAGACCTGGGACAGGGTTCGGAAAACTGTTTTTT. Translated: CASRPGTGFGKLFF. V and J are TRBV2 and TRBJ1-4; the match to TRBD1 covers 9 bases. The V and J ends lost 6 bases and 10 bases, in that order; junction bases with no gene match: 9. The germline gives CDR1 SNHLY, CDR2 FYNNEI. The CDR3 is 14 amino acids.

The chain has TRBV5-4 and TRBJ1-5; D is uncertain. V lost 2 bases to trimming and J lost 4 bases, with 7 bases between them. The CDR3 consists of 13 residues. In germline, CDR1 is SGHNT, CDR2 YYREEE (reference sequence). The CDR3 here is CASSFDTNQPQHF. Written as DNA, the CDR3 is TGTGCCAGCAGCTTTGACACAAATCAGCCCCAGCATTTT.

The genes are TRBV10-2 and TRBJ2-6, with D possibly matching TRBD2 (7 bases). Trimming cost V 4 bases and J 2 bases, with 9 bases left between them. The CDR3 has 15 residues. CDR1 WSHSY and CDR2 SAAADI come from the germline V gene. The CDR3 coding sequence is TGCGCCAGCAGTGCGGGGGGCGCTGGGGCCAACGTCCTGACTTTC. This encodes CASSAGGAGANVLTF.

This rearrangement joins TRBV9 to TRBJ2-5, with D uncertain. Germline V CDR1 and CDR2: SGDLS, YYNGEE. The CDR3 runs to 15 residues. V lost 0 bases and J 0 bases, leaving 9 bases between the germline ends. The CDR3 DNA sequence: TGTGCCAGCAGCGTAGCGTCCGGGTACCAAGAGACCCAGTACTTC. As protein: CASSVASGYQETQYF. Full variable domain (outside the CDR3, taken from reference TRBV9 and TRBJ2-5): DSGVTQTPKHLITATGQRVTLRCSPRSGDLSVYWYQQSLDQGLQFLIQYYNGEERAKGNILERFSAQQFPDLHSELNLSSLELGDSALYFCASSVASGYQETQYFGPGTRLLVL.

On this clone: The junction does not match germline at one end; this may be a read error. This CDR3 is CASSQGFGLPGHF. As DNA, the CDR3 is TGTGCCAGCAGCCAAGGCTTCGGCCTTCCCGGACATTTC. This rearrangement joins TRBV14 to TRBJ2-7, with a possible D match to TRBD1 (5 bases). This CDR3 has 13 residues. Germline V lookup: CDR1 SGHDN, CDR2 FVKESK. The whole variable domain, filled in from reference TRBV14 and TRBJ2-7, reads EAGVTQFPSHSVIEKGQTVTLRCDPISGHDNLYWYRRVMGKEIKFLLHFVKESKQDESGMPNNRFLAERTGGTYSTLKVQPAELEDSGVYFCASSQGFGLPGHFGPGTRLTVT.

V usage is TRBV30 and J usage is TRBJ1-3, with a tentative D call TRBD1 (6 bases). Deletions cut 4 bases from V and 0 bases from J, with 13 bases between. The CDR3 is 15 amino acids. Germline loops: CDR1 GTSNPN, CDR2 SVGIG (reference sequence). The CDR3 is CAWIRDNGSGNTIYF. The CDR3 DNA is TGTGCCTGGATCCGGGACAATGGCTCTGGAAACACCATATATTTT.

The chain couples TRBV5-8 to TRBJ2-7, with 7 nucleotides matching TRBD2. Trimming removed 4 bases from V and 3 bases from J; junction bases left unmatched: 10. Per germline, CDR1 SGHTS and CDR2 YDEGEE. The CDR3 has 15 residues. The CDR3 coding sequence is TGTGCCAGCAGCCCATGGTTAGCGGGCCGCTACGAGCAGTACTTC. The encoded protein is CASSPWLAGRYEQYF.

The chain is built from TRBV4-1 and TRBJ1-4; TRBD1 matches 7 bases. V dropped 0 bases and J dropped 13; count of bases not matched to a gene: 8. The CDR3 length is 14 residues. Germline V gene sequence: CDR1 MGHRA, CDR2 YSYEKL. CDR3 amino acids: CASSQEGRGDRLFF. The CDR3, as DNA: TGCGCCAGCAGCCAAGAAGGTAGGGGGGACAGACTGTTTTTT.

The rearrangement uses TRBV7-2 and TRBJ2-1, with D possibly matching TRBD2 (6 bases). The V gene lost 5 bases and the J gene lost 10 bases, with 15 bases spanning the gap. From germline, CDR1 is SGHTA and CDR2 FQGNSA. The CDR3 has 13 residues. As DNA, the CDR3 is TGTGCCAGCAGCCCGGGACTTCGGTGGGAGCAGTTCTTC. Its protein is CASSPGLRWEQFF.

The CDR3 sequence is CASSPGQVGANYGYTF. DNA for the CDR3: TGTGCCAGCAGCCCCGGACAGGTCGGGGCGAACTATGGCTACACCTTC. The V and J genes are TRBV7-9 and TRBJ1-2; 7 bases match TRBD1. V lost 5 bases to trimming and J lost 2 bases; unmatched junction nucleotides: 11. This CDR3 region has 16 residues. Germline V CDR1 and CDR2: SEHNR, FQNEAQ (reference sequence).

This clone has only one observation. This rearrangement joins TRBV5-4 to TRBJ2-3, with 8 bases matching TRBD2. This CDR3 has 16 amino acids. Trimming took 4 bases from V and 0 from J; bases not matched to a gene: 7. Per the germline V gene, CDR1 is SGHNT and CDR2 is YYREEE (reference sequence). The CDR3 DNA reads TGTGCCAGCAGCCTGGCGGGGGGCCATAGCACAGATACGCAGTATTTT. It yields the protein CASSLAGGHSTDTQYF.

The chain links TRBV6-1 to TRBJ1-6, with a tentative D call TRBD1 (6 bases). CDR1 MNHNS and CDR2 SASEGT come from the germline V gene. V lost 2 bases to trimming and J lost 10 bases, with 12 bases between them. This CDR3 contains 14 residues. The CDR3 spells CASSEPGASSPLHF. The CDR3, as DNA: TGTGCCAGCAGTGAACCAGGGGCGTCGTCACCCCTCCACTTT.

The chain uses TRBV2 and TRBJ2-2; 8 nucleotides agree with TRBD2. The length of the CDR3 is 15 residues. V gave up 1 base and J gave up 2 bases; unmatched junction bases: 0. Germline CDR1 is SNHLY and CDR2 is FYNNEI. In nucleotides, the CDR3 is TGTGCCAGCAGTGAAGTAGCGGGAAACACCGGGGAGCTGTTTTTT. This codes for CASSEVAGNTGELFF.

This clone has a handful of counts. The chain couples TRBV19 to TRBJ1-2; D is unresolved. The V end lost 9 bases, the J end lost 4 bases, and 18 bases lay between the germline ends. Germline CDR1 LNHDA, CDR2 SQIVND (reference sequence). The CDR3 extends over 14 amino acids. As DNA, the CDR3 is TGTGCCAGCACCCCCGAGGGTACCATCTATGGCTACACCTTC. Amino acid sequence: CASTPEGTIYGYTF.